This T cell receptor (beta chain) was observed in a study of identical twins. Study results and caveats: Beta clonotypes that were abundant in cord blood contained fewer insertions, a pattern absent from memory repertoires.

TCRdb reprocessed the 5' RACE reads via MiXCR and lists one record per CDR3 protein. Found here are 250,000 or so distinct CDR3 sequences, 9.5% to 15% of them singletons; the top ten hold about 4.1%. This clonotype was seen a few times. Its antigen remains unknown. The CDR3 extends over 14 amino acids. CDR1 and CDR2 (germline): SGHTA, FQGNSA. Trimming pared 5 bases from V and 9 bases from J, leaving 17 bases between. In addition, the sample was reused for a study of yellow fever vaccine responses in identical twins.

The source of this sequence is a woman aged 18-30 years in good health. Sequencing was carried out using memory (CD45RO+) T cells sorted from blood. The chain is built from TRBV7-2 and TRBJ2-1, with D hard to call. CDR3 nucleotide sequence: TGTGCCAGCAGCGTACGTCAAGAAACCCGTGAGCAGTTCTTC. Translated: CASSVRQETREQFF.